This TCR beta chain was identified in a study of regulatory T cells in long-lasting Graves disease. iRepertoire HTBI primers and Arm-PCR of CDR3 regions built TCR beta libraries. One entry per CDR3 protein, called by TCRdb with MiXCR from the multiplex PCR reads. The table records about 450,000 distinct CDR3 sequences, 20% to 30% of them present only once. Time point defined: persistent/refractory GD, antithyroid drugs over 5 years with positive TRAb. PBMC RNA served as the TCR library source. Regarding the study as a whole: New patients shared about a thousand public clonotypes, fewer than the roughly 2,500 shared by persistent patients. Persistent Graves' patients had lower TCR diversity than newly diagnosed ones.

CDR3 length: 18 amino acids. V was clipped by 4 bases and J by 5 bases; unmatched bases: 8. Germline assignment: CDR1 SGHDT and CDR2 YYEEEE. Turning to this clonotype: Its target is not known.

The chain links TRBV5-6 to TRBJ2-2; 16 bases fit TRBD2. The material sequenced was peripheral blood mononuclear cells (PBMCs), taken when the disease was refractory, from a patient treated with antithyroid drugs. This sequence originates from a female donor with Graves disease. The CDR3 protein is CASSLGLAGGPWTGELFF. For the CDR3, the DNA is TGTGCCAGCAGCCTGGGACTAGCGGGAGGGCCGTGGACCGGGGAGCTGTTTTTT.